The 30 T cell receptor beta chains below all came from one sample that was sequenced in a study of OX40 agonist ivuxolimab in advanced cancers. The data were produced by immunoSEQ multiplex PCR, yet TCRdb's version contains in-frame clones alone and is incomplete. The sample carries under 60,000 clones, 70% to 90% recorded once. Sequences were derived from CD4+ or CD8+ T cells sorted from blood, sampled in a trial of the OX40 agonist ivuxolimab. These TCRs come from an adult with an advanced solid tumor such as melanoma, head and neck, liver or kidney cancer.

The chain has TRBV5-4 and TRBJ1-1, with a possible D match to TRBD1 (5 bases). The V and J ends lost 0 bases and 4 bases respectively, with 7 bases between them. The CDR3 is made up of 13 amino acids. Germline V gives CDR1 SGHNT, CDR2 YYREEE (reference sequence). CDR3 in amino acids: CASSLEGITEAFF. The CDR3 nucleotides are TGTGCCAGCAGCTTGGAGGGGATCACTGAAGCTTTCTTT.

The chain combines TRBV6-5 with TRBJ2-1; TRBD1 might be the D (5 bases). CDR3 length equals 14 residues. Deletions cut 3 bases from V and 6 bases from J, with 12 bases between. Germline V gene sequence: CDR1 MNHEY, CDR2 SVGAGI. CDR3 amino acids: CASSYFRVGNEQFF. The CDR3 DNA follows: TGTGCCAGCAGTTATTTCAGGGTTGGCAATGAGCAGTTCTTC.

The gene calls are TRBV4-2 and TRBJ2-7; 7 nucleotides agree with TRBD2. From germline, CDR1 is LGHNA and CDR2 YNFKEQ. The CDR3 covers 16 residues. V shed 0 bases and J 1 base; nucleotides not matched to a gene: 6. CDR3 sequence (DNA): TGTGCCAGCAGCCAAGATCGGGCTAGCGGTTCCTACGAGCAGTACTTC. Translated, it gives CASSQDRASGSYEQYF.

The CDR3 DNA is TGTGCCAGCAGCCTGGAGCATAACCCCAATCAGCCCCAGCATTTT. Translating gives CASSLEHNPNQPQHF. The V call is TRBV4-2, the J call TRBJ1-5; D is ambiguous. This CDR3 has 15 amino acids. V was trimmed by 4 bases and J by 3 bases, leaving 13 bases between them. CDR1 is LGHNA, CDR2 YNFKEQ, per germline.

V is TRBV18 and J is TRBJ1-4; D gene ambiguous. The V end was cut by 3 bases, the J end by 2 bases, with 10 bases between. This CDR3 has 15 residues. Germline V gene sequence: CDR1 KGHSH, CDR2 LQKENI. The CDR3 protein is CASSPGQDTNEKLFF. The CDR3 bases are TGTGCCAGCTCACCTGGCCAGGACACTAATGAAAAACTGTTTTTT.

V is TRBV4-1 and J is TRBJ2-5, with TRBD1 matching 8 bases. CDR3 length equals 15 residues. Trimming took 3 bases from V and 4 from J; bases not matched to a gene: 7. Germline V gene sequence: CDR1 MGHRA, CDR2 YSYEKL. The CDR3 spells CASSQTFGQGETQYF. The CDR3 region has the DNA TGCGCCAGCAGCCAGACCTTTGGACAGGGAGAGACCCAGTACTTC.

The V and J genes are TRBV10-1 and TRBJ1-1; perhaps TRBD1 as D (5 bases). Germline CDR1 WNHNN, CDR2 SYGVQD (reference sequence). V lost 0 bases, J lost 10 bases, and 18 bases lay in between. This CDR3 spans 15 amino acids. CDR3 loop: CASSESRRGNVGAFF. CDR3 DNA: TGCGCCAGCAGTGAGTCACGGAGGGGCAACGTTGGAGCTTTCTTT.

CDR3 protein: CASSLGHLEGTDTQYF. The CDR3 DNA reads TGCGCCAGCAGCTTGGGACACCTGGAAGGAACAGATACGCAGTATTTT. The chain combines TRBV5-1 with TRBJ2-3; unclear D gene. Germline V gene data show CDR1 as SGHRS and CDR2 as YFSETQ. V was shortened by 0 bases and J by 3 bases, with 14 bases between the two germline ends. This CDR3 comprises 16 residues. Using reference TRBV5-1 and TRBJ2-3 for the parts outside the CDR3, the full variable domain is KAGVTQTPRYLIKTRGQQVTLSCSPISGHRSVSWYQQTPGQGLQFLFEYFSETQRNKGNFPGRFSGRQFSNSRSEMNVSTLELGDSALYLCASSLGHLEGTDTQYFGPGTRLTVL.

The rearrangement joins TRBV6-1 to TRBJ2-1; possibly TRBD2 for D (6 bases). V lost 2 bases and J lost 7, with 15 bases in between. This CDR3 contains 15 residues. The germline gives CDR1 MNHNS, CDR2 SASEGT. CDR3 DNA sequence: TGTGCCAGCAGTGAAAGGTTCTCGGGGGTAAATGAGCAGTTCTTC. This encodes CASSERFSGVNEQFF.

This sequence joins TRBV18 and TRBJ2-7; 12 bases fit TRBD1. Germline loops: CDR1 KGHSH, CDR2 LQKENI. The ends lost 3 bases at V and 4 bases at J; junction bases unmatched: 7. The CDR3 spans 16 residues. CDR3 in DNA: TGTGCCAGCTCACCTCCGGGACAGGGGGCAAGGTACGAGCAGTACTTC. Translation: CASSPPGQGARYEQYF.

The chain has TRBV6-6 and TRBJ2-1; D is tentatively TRBD1 or TRBD2 (5 bases each). Trimming stripped 8 bases from V and 0 bases from J, with 11 bases between. CDR1 is MNHNY, CDR2 SVGAGI, per germline (reference sequence). The CDR3 loop spans 14 amino acids. The CDR3 loop reads CASAIGTSYNEQFF. Here the CDR3 DNA reads TGTGCCAGCGCGATCGGGACCTCCTACAATGAGCAGTTCTTC.

The chain couples TRBV5-4 to TRBJ2-3, with a tentative D call TRBD2 (7 bases). The germline gives CDR1 SGHNT, CDR2 YYREEE (reference sequence). Trimming cost V 4 bases and J 5 bases, with 17 bases left between them. The length of the CDR3 is 15 residues. CDR3 DNA sequence: TGTGCCAGCAGCCCGGGGGGCGGGGGACTAGATACGCAGTATTTT. Translation: CASSPGGGGLDTQYF. Complete variable domain (other parts from reference TRBV5-4 and TRBJ2-3): ETGVTQSPTHLIKTRGQQVTLRCSSQSGHNTVSWYQQALGQGPQFIFQYYREEENGRGNFPPRFSGLQFPNYSSELNVNALELDDSALYLCASSPGGGGLDTQYFGPGTRLTVL.

The CDR3 DNA follows: TGTGCCAGCAGCTTAGGTTCAGGTCACAATGAGCAGTTCTTC. This codes for CASSLGSGHNEQFF. The chain employs TRBV7-8 and TRBJ2-1; D not certain. Germline V gene data show CDR1 as SGHVS and CDR2 as FQNEAQ. There are 14 residues in the CDR3. V lost 1 base and J 5 bases, leaving 9 bases between the germline ends.

This sequence joins TRBV25-1 and TRBJ2-3, with D perhaps TRBD2 (6 bases). Germline CDR1 and CDR2: MGHDK and SYGVNS. The V and J ends lost 6 bases and 0 bases respectively, with 22 bases between them. The CDR3 loop spans 18 amino acids. CDR3 DNA: TGTGCCAGCAGCCGCCCCGGGACTCCCCCGGGCAGCACAGATACGCAGTATTTT. Its protein product is CASSRPGTPPGSTDTQYF.

This clone was detected only once. The V call is TRBV4-1, the J call TRBJ1-1; the match to TRBD1 covers 7 bases. Germline assignment: CDR1 MGHRA and CDR2 YSYEKL. The V gene end was trimmed by 3 bases and the J gene end by 3 bases; junction bases not matched to a gene: 1. The CDR3 covers 13 residues. CDR3 in amino acids: CASSHGQDTEAFF. In DNA form, the CDR3 reads TGCGCCAGCAGCCACGGACAGGACACTGAAGCTTTCTTT.

The genes are TRBV5-1 and TRBJ2-7; D may be TRBD1 (6 bases). This CDR3 contains 14 residues. V was cut by 2 bases and J by 2 bases, with 11 bases left in between. Per germline, CDR1 SGHRS and CDR2 YFSETQ. For the CDR3, the DNA is TGCGCCAGCAGCTTAGGACAGAGAGCCTACGAGCAGTACTTC. It yields the protein CASSLGQRAYEQYF.

The chain recombines TRBV7-2 with TRBJ1-3, with TRBD1 as a possible D gene (5 bases). Trimming shortened V by 1 base and J by 0 bases, and 10 bases separated the two germline ends. The CDR3 runs 16 residues. Germline V gene lookup returns CDR1 SGHTA and CDR2 FQGNSA. The CDR3 loop reads CASSLDSGGSGNTIYF. As DNA, the CDR3 is TGTGCCAGCAGCTTAGATTCCGGGGGCTCTGGAAACACCATATATTTT.

The chain uses TRBV19 and TRBJ1-4, with TRBD1 matching 8 bases. Per germline, CDR1 LNHDA and CDR2 SQIVND (reference sequence). This CDR3 comprises 14 residues. V lost 5 bases to trimming and J lost 5 bases; unmatched junction nucleotides: 4. CDR3 amino acids: CASSPRTGNEKLFF. CDR3 coding DNA: TGTGCCAGTAGTCCCCGGACAGGGAATGAAAAACTGTTTTTT.

This rearrangement joins TRBV5-6 to TRBJ2-1; D tentatively reads TRBD1 or TRBD2 (5 bases each). Trimming cost V 0 bases and J 8 bases, with 6 bases left between them. This CDR3 has 12 residues. CDR1 is SGHDT and CDR2 is YYEEEE in the germline V gene. In DNA form, the CDR3 reads TGTGCCAGCAGCTTGGGAGGGGATGAGCAGTTCTTC. Protein: CASSLGGDEQFF. The full variable domain, rest sourced from reference TRBV5-6 and TRBJ2-1, is DAGVTQSPTHLIKTRGQQVTLRCSPKSGHDTVSWYQQALGQGPQFIFQYYEEEERQRGNFPDRFSGHQFPNYSSELNVNALLLGDSALYLCASSLGGDEQFFGPGTRLTVL.

CDR3 DNA sequence: TGTGCCAGCAATGTCTGGGGGATAGGATCACCCCTCCACTTT. This encodes CASNVWGIGSPLHF. The chain combines TRBV7-2 with TRBJ1-6, with D possibly TRBD1 on 5 matching bases. Germline values: CDR1 SGHTA, CDR2 FQGNSA. V was clipped by 7 bases and J by 10 bases, with 17 bases between them. This CDR3 contains 14 residues.

The chain recombines TRBV10-1 with TRBJ2-2; D gene unclear. The CDR3 covers 13 residues. Germline V lookup: CDR1 WNHNN, CDR2 SYGVQD (reference sequence). V was pared by 3 bases and J by 6 bases, with 8 bases between. CDR3 coding DNA: TGCGCCAGCAGTGATTCCTTTGCCGGGGAGCTGTTTTTT. Encoded protein: CASSDSFAGELFF.

The chain has TRBV4-2 and TRBJ2-2, with 7 positions matching TRBD1. V gave up 2 bases and J gave up 4 bases; unmatched junction bases: 4. CDR1 and CDR2 (germline): LGHNA, YNFKEQ. The CDR3 totals 15 residues. The DNA for the CDR3 is TGTGCCAGCAGCCAATCGACAGGGCCCACCGGGGAGCTGTTTTTT. Translation: CASSQSTGPTGELFF.

The CDR3 is CASSLVGQGSLYEQYF. Written as DNA, the CDR3 is TGTGCCAGCAGCTTAGTGGGACAGGGATCTCTTTACGAGCAGTACTTC. The J gene is TRBJ2-7, the V gene TRBV7-9; 9 bases map to TRBD1. The V gene's germline CDR1 is SEHNR and CDR2 FQNEAQ (reference sequence). Trimming removed 1 base from V and 4 bases from J; junction bases left unmatched: 8. CDR3 length: 16 residues.

The chain has TRBV6-5 and TRBJ1-1; the D is unclear. Deletions cut 5 bases from V and 3 bases from J, with 16 bases between. Germline CDR1 is MNHEY and CDR2 is SVGAGI. The CDR3 extends over 15 amino acids. The CDR3 region has the DNA TGTGCCAGCAGTAAAACTAGGTGGGTGGACACTGAAGCTTTCTTT. This codes for CASSKTRWVDTEAFF.

The rearrangement links TRBV11-1 to TRBJ1-1; unclear D gene. V lost 1 base, J lost 5 bases, and 14 bases lay in between. Germline CDR1 is SGHAT and CDR2 is FQDESV (reference sequence). The CDR3 consists of 15 residues. CDR3 in amino acids: CASSLEPLGRTEAFF. The DNA of the CDR3 is TGTGCCAGCAGCTTAGAGCCCCTCGGGAGGACTGAAGCTTTCTTT. Filled out from reference TRBV11-1 and TRBJ1-1, the complete variable domain reads EAEVAQSPRYKITEKSQAVAFWCDPISGHATLYWYRQILGQGPELLVQFQDESVVDDSQLPKDRFSAERLKGVDSTLKIQPAELGDSAMYLCASSLEPLGRTEAFFGQGTRLTVV.

CDR3 amino acids: CASSPGIYNEKLFF. The CDR3, as DNA: TGTGCCAGCAGTCCAGGGATATATAATGAAAAACTGTTTTTT. This chain links TRBV11-3 with TRBJ1-4; maybe TRBD1 (5 bases). V lost 6 bases, J lost 4 bases, and 12 bases lay in between. The germline V gene has CDR1 SGHNT and CDR2 YENEEA. The CDR3 is 14 amino acids.

The chain joins TRBV11-2 to TRBJ2-1; possible D gene TRBD1, 6 bases. The V end was cut by 5 bases, the J end by 4 bases, with 21 bases between. Germline-derived CDR1 and CDR2 are SGHAT and FQNNGV. This CDR3 is built from 17 residues. The CDR3 is CASSPNPDRILYNEQFF. For the CDR3, the DNA is TGTGCCAGCAGCCCAAACCCTGACAGGATTTTATACAATGAGCAGTTCTTC.

The rearrangement links TRBV7-9 to TRBJ1-2; D not certain. Germline V gene data show CDR1 as SEHNR and CDR2 as FQNEAQ (reference sequence). The CDR3 has 16 amino acids. V was pared by 0 bases and J by 0 bases, with 11 bases between. The CDR3 is CASSLAVAHSNYGYTF. CDR3 DNA: TGTGCCAGCAGCTTAGCGGTTGCGCATTCTAACTATGGCTACACCTTC.

V usage is TRBV7-9 and J usage is TRBJ2-7; TRBD1 matches 8 bases. V lost 5 bases to trimming and J lost 2 bases; unmatched junction nucleotides: 5. The CDR3 is made up of 14 amino acids. The germline V gene encodes CDR1 SEHNR and CDR2 FQNEAQ (reference sequence). This chain's CDR3 is CASSPKDRAYEQYF. DNA of the CDR3: TGTGCCAGCAGCCCGAAGGACAGGGCCTACGAGCAGTACTTC.

The chain carries TRBV18 and TRBJ2-7; 10 nucleotides agree with TRBD1. Per the germline V gene, CDR1 is KGHSH and CDR2 is LQKENI. CDR3 size: 15 residues. V shed 4 bases, J shed 7 bases, and the junction held 10 bases outside the gene matches. The DNA of the CDR3 is TGTGCCAGCTCACTGGTTGGGACAGGGGCTGGGGAGCAGTACTTC. Its protein is CASSLVGTGAGEQYF.